This T cell receptor (beta chain) came from a study of human T cells and chemical hapten exposure. Study-wide context: Per-sample TCR yields varied mainly from small pooled library volume differences.

The time point: pre-sensitization, week 0. The treatment was: therapeutic diphenylcyclopropenone sensitization with weekly scalp DPC. The drawing of blood occurred before each patch test was applied. V lost 4 bases and J lost 0, with 6 bases in between. The CDR3 is 14 residues long. Germline-derived CDR1 and CDR2 are SNHLY and FYNNEI. This clonotype was observed a few times. TCRdb passed the RACE reads through MiXCR, listing each CDR3 protein once. The repertoire includes 85,000 to 120,000 distinct CDR3 sequences, approximately 12% of them detected once, and 1.6% sits in the top ten. The chain links TRBV2 to TRBJ2-2; D remains ambiguous. This TCR derives from a woman between 50 and 59 years old with alopecia areata. Some clones in this sample may be carry-over from other donors' samples. The sequences come from whole blood, collected in connection with sensitization to the hapten diphenylcyclopropenone (DPC). For the CDR3, the DNA is TGTGCCAGCAGTGTCACTCCGAACACCGGGGAGCTGTTTTTT. It codes for CASSVTPNTGELFF.